The rows below give T cell receptor beta chains drawn from one sample of a study of T-cell reconstitution after alpha-beta-depleted transplantation in children. TCRdb recomputed calls from the PCR reads with MiXCR, one row per CDR3 protein. The sample yields 670,000 or so distinct CDR3 sequences, around 13% seen once. The sample consisted of PBMCs, taken before TCRalphabeta/CD19-depleted stem cell transplant. These receptors all come from a girl aged 2 to 10 with congenital amegakaryocytic thrombocytopenia, due to receive a stem cell transplant. Each CDR3 is given with its conserved first and last residue. D genes are given only for firm matches. The listing skips clone size in some rows; elsewhere it reads once, few, many or a size class.

DNA: TGCAGTGCTAGGGGGCCGCTCGGAGCGAATGAGCAGTTCTTC; CDR3: CSARGPLGANEQFF; length: 14; D: NA; V: TRBV20-1; J: TRBJ2-1; size: few
DNA: TGTGCCAGCAGCCCCGGGCTAGCGGGTTGGTACAATGAGCAGTTCTTC; CDR3: CASSPGLAGWYNEQFF; length: 16; D: TRBD2; V: TRBV7-7; J: TRBJ2-1; size: NA
DNA: TGCAGTGCTAGAGATGGAGAGTACACGCAGTATTTT; CDR3: CSARDGEYTQYF; length: 12; D: NA; V: TRBV20-1; J: TRBJ2-3; size: few
DNA: TGTGCCAGCACTTGGACAGTGAGCTACGAGCAGTACTTC; CDR3: CASTWTVSYEQYF; length: 13; D: NA; V: TRBV19; J: TRBJ2-7; size: few
DNA: TGTGCCAGCAGCCTTACAGGGGGCGTAGGCACAGATACGCAGTATTTT; CDR3: CASSLTGGVGTDTQYF; length: 16; D: TRBD1; V: TRBV2; J: TRBJ2-3; size: NA
DNA: TGCAGTGCTAGACCCCGCATACACAATGAGCAGTTCTTC; CDR3: CSARPRIHNEQFF; length: 13; D: NA; V: TRBV20-1; J: TRBJ2-1; size: NA
DNA: TGTGCCAGCAGCGTAACCGGGACAGTGAATTCACCCCTCCACTTT; CDR3: CASSVTGTVNSPLHF; length: 15; D: TRBD1; V: TRBV9; J: TRBJ1-6; size: many
DNA: TGCGCCAGCAGCTTGGCAGCCAGAGCTTTCAACCTTAATGAGCAGTTCTTC; CDR3: CASSLAARAFNLNEQFF; length: 17; D: NA; V: TRBV5-1; J: TRBJ2-1; size: NA
DNA: TGCGCCAGCAGCATTAAGACTAGCGGTAGCACAGATACGCAGTATTTT; CDR3: CASSIKTSGSTDTQYF; length: 16; D: TRBD2; V: TRBV5-1; J: TRBJ2-3; size: many
DNA: TGTGCCAGCCAGAGTGTGAACCCGTCGGAATTTGCCTACGAGCAGTACTTC; CDR3: CASQSVNPSEFAYEQYF; length: 17; D: NA; V: TRBV7-9; J: TRBJ2-7; size: few
DNA: TGTGCCAGTAGCAGGGAGGTGGTCGATGGCTACACCTTC; CDR3: CASSREVVDGYTF; length: 13; D: NA; V: TRBV19; J: TRBJ1-2; size: many
DNA: TGCAGCGTTGAAGGTCCATTGGGCACTGAAGCTTTCTTT; CDR3: CSVEGPLGTEAFF; length: 13; D: NA; V: TRBV29-1; J: TRBJ1-1; size: many
DNA: TGTGCCAGCAGGGACCATGGCGCGGGGGCGGGCGGCTACACCTTC; CDR3: CASRDHGAGAGGYTF; length: 15; D: NA; V: TRBV6-1; J: TRBJ1-2; size: few
DNA: TGTGCCAGCAGACCCGGGACTAGCGTATACGAGCAGTACTTC; CDR3: CASRPGTSVYEQYF; length: 14; D: TRBD2; V: TRBV6-1; J: TRBJ2-7; size: many
DNA: TGCAGTGCTAGTTCTAGCGACAATGAGCAGTTCTTC; CDR3: CSASSSDNEQFF; length: 12; D: NA; V: TRBV20-1; J: TRBJ2-1; size: many
DNA: TGTGCCTGCAGCCAAGTACCGGGACAGGGGTCCAACTATGGCTACACCTTC; CDR3: CACSQVPGQGSNYGYTF; length: 17; D: TRBD1; V: TRBV3-1; J: TRBJ1-2; size: NA
DNA: TGTGCCAGCAGCTGGTCCAGGGCCCAAGAGACCCAGTACTTC; CDR3: CASSWSRAQETQYF; length: 14; D: NA; V: TRBV11-2; J: TRBJ2-5; size: few
DNA: TGTGCCAGCAGCTCACCGAGGACCGCGACAGATACGCAGTATTTT; CDR3: CASSSPRTATDTQYF; length: 15; D: NA; V: TRBV7-9; J: TRBJ2-3; size: few
DNA: TGCGCCAGCAGCTGGTGGACAGGGAATATGGACGAGCAGTACTTC; CDR3: CASSWWTGNMDEQYF; length: 15; D: TRBD1; V: TRBV5-1; J: TRBJ2-7; size: NA
DNA: TGCAGCGTTGCTCTAGCGGACAATGAGCAGTTCTTC; CDR3: CSVALADNEQFF; length: 12; D: TRBD2; V: TRBV29-1; J: TRBJ2-1; size: few
DNA: TGCGCCAGCAGCTTGGAACTAGCGGAGATCACCGGGGAGCTGTTTTTT; CDR3: CASSLELAEITGELFF; length: 16; D: TRBD2; V: TRBV5-1; J: TRBJ2-2; size: NA
DNA: TGTGCCAGCAGCTTAGTTGGACTAGCCGCCTATGAGCAGTTCTTC; CDR3: CASSLVGLAAYEQFF; length: 15; D: TRBD2; V: TRBV7-2; J: TRBJ2-1; size: NA
DNA: TGCAGTGCTAGCAAACAGGGGACTAGTAGCAATCAGCCCCAGCATTTT; CDR3: CSASKQGTSSNQPQHF; length: 16; D: TRBD1; V: TRBV20-1; J: TRBJ1-5; size: NA